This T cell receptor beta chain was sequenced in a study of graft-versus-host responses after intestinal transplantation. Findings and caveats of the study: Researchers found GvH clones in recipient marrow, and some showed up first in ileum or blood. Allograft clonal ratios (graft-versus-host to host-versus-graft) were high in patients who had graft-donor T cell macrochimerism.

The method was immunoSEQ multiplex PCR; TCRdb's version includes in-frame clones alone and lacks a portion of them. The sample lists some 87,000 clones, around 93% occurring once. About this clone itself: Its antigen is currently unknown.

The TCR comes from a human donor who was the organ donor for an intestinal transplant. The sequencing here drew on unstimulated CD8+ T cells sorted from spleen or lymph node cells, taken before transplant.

The CDR3: CASSDGQTAEQYF. DNA for the CDR3: TGTGCCAGCAGTGACGGACAGACCGCCGAGCAGTACTTC. The rearrangement uses TRBV2 and TRBJ2-7; maybe TRBD1 (6 bases). Germline values: CDR1 SNHLY, CDR2 FYNNEI. V lost 3 bases to trimming and J lost 6 bases, with 12 bases between them. This CDR3 contains 13 residues.